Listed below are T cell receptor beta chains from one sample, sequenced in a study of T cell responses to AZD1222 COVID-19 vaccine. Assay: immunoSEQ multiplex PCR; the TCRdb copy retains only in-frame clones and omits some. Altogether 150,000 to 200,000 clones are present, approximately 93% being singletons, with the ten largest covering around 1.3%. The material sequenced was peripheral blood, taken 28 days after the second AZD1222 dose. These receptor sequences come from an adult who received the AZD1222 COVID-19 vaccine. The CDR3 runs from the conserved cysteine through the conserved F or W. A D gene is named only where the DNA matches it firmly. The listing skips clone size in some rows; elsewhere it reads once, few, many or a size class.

cdr3_aa: CASSPQRDYEQYF
cdr3_nt: TGTGCCAGCTCACCACAGCGAGACTACGAGCAGTACTTC
clone_size: -
v_call: TRBV18
j_call: TRBJ2-7
d_call: -

cdr3_aa: CASSILAGGTDTQYF
cdr3_nt: TGTGCCAGCAGTATATTAGCGGGGGGCACAGATACGCAGTATTTT
clone_size: -
v_call: TRBV6-4
j_call: TRBJ2-3
d_call: TRBD2

cdr3_aa: CASSPPNVDATGNTIYF
cdr3_nt: TGCGCCAGCAGCCCCCCGAACGTAGACGCAACTGGAAACACCATATATTTT
clone_size: once
v_call: TRBV4-1
j_call: TRBJ1-3
d_call: -

cdr3_aa: CASSPQPTQPQHF
cdr3_nt: TGTGCCAGCAGCCCACAGCCTACTCAGCCCCAGCATTTT
clone_size: -
v_call: TRBV6-4
j_call: TRBJ1-5
d_call: -

cdr3_aa: CASRAATGSAHGYTF
cdr3_nt: TGTGCCAGCAGGGCGGCAACAGGGTCTGCACATGGCTACACCTTC
clone_size: -
v_call: TRBV5-5
j_call: TRBJ1-2
d_call: -

cdr3_aa: CASSLTPSEALYTQYF
cdr3_nt: TGTGCCAGCAGCTTAACTCCCTCCGAGGCCCTCTATACGCAGTATTTT
clone_size: few
v_call: TRBV7-2
j_call: TRBJ2-3
d_call: -

cdr3_aa: CASIATYEQYF
cdr3_nt: TGTGCCAGCATCGCAACCTACGAGCAGTACTTC
clone_size: -
v_call: TRBV6-5
j_call: TRBJ2-7
d_call: -

cdr3_aa: CASSVGQGNEKLFF
cdr3_nt: TGTGCCAGCAGCGTGGGACAGGGTAATGAAAAACTGTTTTTT
clone_size: few
v_call: TRBV7-9
j_call: TRBJ1-4
d_call: TRBD1

cdr3_aa: CASEATGLKGTEAFF
cdr3_nt: TGTGCCAGCGAGGCTACGGGACTCAAGGGGACTGAAGCTTTCTTT
clone_size: -
v_call: TRBV6-5
j_call: TRBJ1-1
d_call: -

cdr3_aa: CASSPGDGFYGYTF
cdr3_nt: TGTGCCAGCTCACCGGGGGACGGTTTCTATGGCTACACCTTC
clone_size: few
v_call: TRBV18
j_call: TRBJ1-2
d_call: -

cdr3_aa: CASSYRRGTNYGYTF
cdr3_nt: TGTGCCAGCAGTTACCGCAGGGGGACTAACTATGGCTACACCTTC
clone_size: -
v_call: TRBV6-2/TRBV6-3
j_call: TRBJ1-2
d_call: TRBD1

cdr3_aa: CASSQDLGGSGNTIYF
cdr3_nt: TGCGCCAGCAGCCAAGATCTGGGGGGGTCTGGAAACACCATATATTTT
clone_size: -
v_call: TRBV4-3
j_call: TRBJ1-3
d_call: -

cdr3_aa: CASSLWQGGRTEAFF
cdr3_nt: TGTGCCAGCAGCTTATGGCAGGGAGGGAGAACTGAAGCTTTCTTT
clone_size: -
v_call: TRBV7-9
j_call: TRBJ1-1
d_call: -

cdr3_aa: CASSLRVGRRFF
cdr3_nt: TGTGCCAGCAGTCTACGTGTGGGGAGACGGTTCTTC
clone_size: -
v_call: TRBV28
j_call: TRBJ2-1
d_call: -

cdr3_aa: CASSQWVYEQYF
cdr3_nt: TGTGCCAGCAGCCAGTGGGTTTACGAGCAGTACTTC
clone_size: -
v_call: TRBV12-3/TRBV12-4
j_call: TRBJ2-7
d_call: -

cdr3_aa: CASSLGGTLYEQYF
cdr3_nt: TGTGCCAGCAGCTTGGGGGGGACCCTCTACGAGCAGTACTTC
clone_size: -
v_call: TRBV5-5
j_call: TRBJ2-7
d_call: -

cdr3_aa: CAGPQGARSTGANVLTF
cdr3_nt: TGTGCCGGTCCACAGGGGGCACGGAGCACTGGGGCCAACGTCCTGACTTTC
clone_size: -
v_call: TRBV30
j_call: TRBJ2-6
d_call: TRBD1

cdr3_aa: CASSQVGWGVEAFF
cdr3_nt: TGTGCCAGCAGCCAAGTAGGGTGGGGAGTGGAAGCTTTCTTT
clone_size: -
v_call: TRBV14
j_call: TRBJ1-1
d_call: -

cdr3_aa: CASSRSGVNTEAFF
cdr3_nt: TGTGCCAGCAGCAGATCGGGGGTGAACACTGAAGCTTTCTTT
clone_size: -
v_call: TRBV7-2
j_call: TRBJ1-1
d_call: -

cdr3_aa: CASSLSYGRGASNTEAFF
cdr3_nt: TGTGCCAGCAGTTTATCATACGGACGGGGGGCAAGTAACACTGAAGCTTTCTTT
clone_size: -
v_call: TRBV27
j_call: TRBJ1-1
d_call: -

cdr3_aa: CASSITQGSYEQYF
cdr3_nt: TGTGCCAGTAGTATCACACAGGGGAGCTACGAGCAGTACTTC
clone_size: -
v_call: TRBV19
j_call: TRBJ2-7
d_call: TRBD1

cdr3_aa: CASSIDPGQYTEAFF
cdr3_nt: TGTGCCAGCTCGATTGATCCGGGACAGTATACTGAAGCTTTCTTT
clone_size: few
v_call: TRBV18
j_call: TRBJ1-1
d_call: TRBD1

cdr3_aa: CASSYLTRDTQPEAFF
cdr3_nt: TGTGCCAGCAGTTACTTAACCCGGGACACCCAGCCTGAAGCTTTCTTT
clone_size: -
v_call: TRBV6-2/TRBV6-3
j_call: TRBJ1-1
d_call: -

cdr3_aa: CASSPFGQVGTEAFF
cdr3_nt: TGTGCCAGCAGCCCATTTGGACAGGTGGGCACTGAAGCTTTCTTT
clone_size: -
v_call: TRBV5-6
j_call: TRBJ1-1
d_call: TRBD1

cdr3_aa: CASSTSRTQSAGYTF
cdr3_nt: TGTGCCAGTAGTACGTCCCGGACACAATCGGCTGGCTACACCTTC
clone_size: -
v_call: TRBV19
j_call: TRBJ1-2
d_call: -

cdr3_aa: CASSIAGQSEQYF
cdr3_nt: TGTGCCAGTAGTATCGCCGGACAGAGCGAGCAGTACTTC
clone_size: few
v_call: TRBV19
j_call: TRBJ2-7
d_call: -

cdr3_aa: CASSSLGTYEQYF
cdr3_nt: TGTGCCAGCAGCTCGTTGGGGACCTACGAGCAGTACTTC
clone_size: -
v_call: TRBV7-9
j_call: TRBJ2-7
d_call: -

cdr3_aa: CASSEGGYRKRGNQPQHF
cdr3_nt: TGTGCCAGCAGTGAAGGGGGGTACAGGAAAAGAGGGAATCAGCCCCAGCATTTT
clone_size: -
v_call: TRBV6-1
j_call: TRBJ1-5
d_call: -

cdr3_aa: CASSAAGSQETQYF
cdr3_nt: TGCGCCAGCAGCGCGGCCGGGAGCCAAGAGACCCAGTACTTC
clone_size: -
v_call: TRBV5-1
j_call: TRBJ2-5
d_call: -

cdr3_aa: CASSFEMTHRTYEQYF
cdr3_nt: TGTGCCAGCAGCTTTGAAATGACACACAGGACCTACGAGCAGTACTTC
clone_size: -
v_call: TRBV5-5
j_call: TRBJ2-7
d_call: -

cdr3_aa: CASSFGGLGKETQYF
cdr3_nt: TGTGCCAGCAGTTTCGGGGGGCTAGGCAAGGAGACCCAGTACTTC
clone_size: -
v_call: TRBV28
j_call: TRBJ2-5
d_call: -

cdr3_aa: CAISGGIQETQYF
cdr3_nt: TGTGCCATCAGTGGAGGGATCCAAGAGACCCAGTACTTC
clone_size: -
v_call: TRBV10-3
j_call: TRBJ2-5
d_call: -

cdr3_aa: CASTAFGGGPGTDTQYF
cdr3_nt: TGTGCCAGCACCGCCTTCGGCGGGGGACCTGGCACAGATACGCAGTATTTT
clone_size: -
v_call: TRBV7-9
j_call: TRBJ2-3
d_call: TRBD2

cdr3_aa: CASSSNQGLVYNEQFF
cdr3_nt: TGTGCCAGCAGCTCTAACCAGGGCCTCGTCTACAATGAGCAGTTCTTC
clone_size: -
v_call: TRBV7-9
j_call: TRBJ2-1
d_call: -

cdr3_aa: CASSPRFAAVHNYGYTF
cdr3_nt: TGTGCCAGCAGTCCCCGGTTCGCGGCAGTCCACAACTATGGCTACACCTTC
clone_size: -
v_call: TRBV27
j_call: TRBJ1-2
d_call: -

cdr3_aa: CAISERGGPGETQYF
cdr3_nt: TGTGCCATCAGTGAGCGGGGGGGACCGGGGGAGACCCAGTACTTC
clone_size: -
v_call: TRBV10-3
j_call: TRBJ2-5
d_call: TRBD2

cdr3_aa: CASSSNQLSGNTIYF
cdr3_nt: TGTGCCAGCAGCTCAAACCAGCTCTCTGGAAACACCATATATTTT
clone_size: -
v_call: TRBV11-2
j_call: TRBJ1-3
d_call: -

cdr3_aa: CASSTHRGQPQHF
cdr3_nt: TGTGCCAGCAGCACCCACCGGGGCCAGCCCCAGCATTTT
clone_size: -
v_call: TRBV7-2
j_call: TRBJ1-5
d_call: -

cdr3_aa: CASSPGQGQANYGYTF
cdr3_nt: TGTGCCAGCAGCCCGGGACAGGGCCAAGCTAACTATGGCTACACCTTC
clone_size: -
v_call: TRBV5-6
j_call: TRBJ1-2
d_call: TRBD1

cdr3_aa: CASTTDSFSGYTF
cdr3_nt: TGTGCCAGTACCACGGACAGCTTTTCCGGCTACACCTTC
clone_size: -
v_call: TRBV19
j_call: TRBJ1-2
d_call: -

cdr3_aa: CASSQGLAGGPYVNEQYF
cdr3_nt: TGTGCCAGCAGCCAAGGGCTAGCGGGAGGGCCTTATGTCAACGAGCAGTACTTC
clone_size: -
v_call: TRBV3-1/TRBV3-2
j_call: TRBJ2-7
d_call: TRBD2

cdr3_aa: CASSNHRDRVFRRAFF
cdr3_nt: TGCGCCAGCAGCAACCACCGGGACAGGGTATTTAGAAGAGCTTTCTTT
clone_size: -
v_call: TRBV5-1
j_call: TRBJ1-1
d_call: TRBD1

cdr3_aa: CASSLDNNYGYTF
cdr3_nt: TGTGCCAGCAGCTTAGACAATAACTATGGCTACACCTTC
clone_size: -
v_call: TRBV7-9
j_call: TRBJ1-2
d_call: -

cdr3_aa: CASILGTEAFF
cdr3_nt: TGCGCCAGCATCTTAGGCACTGAAGCTTTCTTT
clone_size: -
v_call: TRBV5-1
j_call: TRBJ1-1
d_call: -

cdr3_aa: CASSLGGLAGGNTGELFF
cdr3_nt: TGTGCCAGCAGCTTGGGCGGACTAGCGGGAGGAAACACCGGGGAGCTGTTTTTT
clone_size: once
v_call: TRBV5-4
j_call: TRBJ2-2
d_call: TRBD2

cdr3_aa: CASSPRDSFTYEQYF
cdr3_nt: TGTGCCAGCAGCCCTAGGGACAGTTTTACCTACGAGCAGTACTTC
clone_size: -
v_call: TRBV7-9
j_call: TRBJ2-7
d_call: TRBD1

cdr3_aa: CASRLERGVDEQYF
cdr3_nt: TGCGCCAGCAGGCTAGAACGGGGAGTAGACGAGCAGTACTTC
clone_size: many
v_call: TRBV4-1
j_call: TRBJ2-7
d_call: -

cdr3_aa: CASSPSLGGVWYGYTF
cdr3_nt: TGTGCCAGCAGTCCATCCCTCGGGGGGGTTTGGTATGGCTACACCTTC
clone_size: -
v_call: TRBV27
j_call: TRBJ1-2
d_call: -

cdr3_aa: CATYDSYEQYF
cdr3_nt: TGTGCCACATACGACTCCTACGAGCAGTACTTC
clone_size: -
v_call: TRBV27
j_call: TRBJ2-7
d_call: -